Below are 23 T cell receptor beta chains sequenced from a single sample in a study of identical twins. One entry per CDR3 protein, called by TCRdb with MiXCR from the 5' RACE reads. The data hold 1.5 million to 2 million distinct CDR3 sequences, with around 29% observed a single time. The specimen sequenced was cord blood. These receptors were collected from a newborn girl in good health.

This clonotype was seen only a few times. The V and J genes are TRBV9 and TRBJ2-3; 14 nucleotides match TRBD2. CDR3 size: 19 residues. V lost 1 base, J lost 1 base, and 8 bases stayed unmatched. Germline assignment: CDR1 SGDLS and CDR2 YYNGEE. CDR3 in amino acids: CASSVPWTSGGPRTDTQYF. In nucleotides, the CDR3 is TGTGCCAGCAGCGTACCCTGGACTAGCGGGGGGCCACGCACAGATACGCAGTATTTT.

The gene calls are TRBV5-1 and TRBJ2-1; TRBD2 matches at 11 bases. Trimming took 5 bases from V and 10 from J; bases not matched to a gene: 17. The CDR3 sequence is 17 residues long. The germline gives CDR1 SGHRS, CDR2 YFSETQ. CDR3 region: CASRNGGGTSGTGEQFF. The DNA of the CDR3 is TGCGCCAGCAGGAACGGTGGTGGGACTAGCGGTACCGGCGAGCAGTTCTTC.

This clonotype was seen a few times. CDR3 residues: CASSYGPGGTQYF. The CDR3 DNA reads TGTGCCAGCAGTTACGGTCCCGGGGGGACCCAGTACTTC. The rearrangement links TRBV6-5 to TRBJ2-5; D is possibly TRBD2 (6 bases). With 2 bases removed from V and 7 bases from J, the gap between germline ends came to 11 bases. The CDR3 length is 13 residues. Germline V gene data show CDR1 as MNHEY and CDR2 as SVGAGI.

Only a few counts were recorded for this clonotype. The genes are TRBV11-2 and TRBJ1-1, with D hard to call. This CDR3 contains 15 residues. V was shortened by 3 bases and J by 3 bases, with 14 bases between the two germline ends. Looked up from germline, CDR1 is SGHAT and CDR2 is FQNNGV. The DNA for the CDR3 is TGTGCCAGCAGCTTTCGGCCCCAACGAGACACTGAAGCTTTCTTT. Its translation: CASSFRPQRDTEAFF.

The V gene is TRBV27, the J gene TRBJ1-6; D is uncertain. The V end lost 2 bases, the J end lost 9 bases, and 8 bases lay between the germline ends. The CDR3 covers 13 residues. Germline V gene lookup returns CDR1 MNHEY and CDR2 SMNVEV (reference sequence). The CDR3 nucleotides read TGTGCCAGCAGTTTAGGGGTAGCTTCACCCCTCCACTTT. This encodes CASSLGVASPLHF.

The CDR3 loop reads CASRDGTGTDTQYF. The CDR3 nucleotides read TGTGCCAGCAGGGATGGGACGGGCACAGATACGCAGTATTTT. This chain links TRBV27 with TRBJ2-3, with D perhaps assigned TRBD1 or TRBD2 (5 bases each). CDR3 length equals 14 residues. Trimming left V 6 bases short and J 1 base short, with 11 bases between. The germline V gene has CDR1 MNHEY and CDR2 SMNVEV (reference sequence).

The chain joins TRBV10-2 to TRBJ1-4; D unresolved. Trimming removed 2 bases from V and 6 bases from J, with 13 bases in between. This CDR3 has 15 amino acids. The germline V gene has CDR1 WSHSY and CDR2 SAAADI. CDR3 protein: CASSEPHRQDEKLFF. As DNA, the CDR3 is TGCGCCAGCAGTGAGCCCCACCGGCAAGATGAAAAACTGTTTTTT.

This clonotype was counted between two and nine times. The chain joins TRBV5-1 to TRBJ2-3, with 8 bases aligning to TRBD2. Trimming removed 4 bases from V and 1 base from J; junction bases left unmatched: 29. The CDR3 extends over 23 amino acids. Germline loops: CDR1 SGHRS, CDR2 YFSETQ. CDR3 in amino acids: CASSLGTHWVLAELQFRTDTQYF. CDR3 in DNA: TGCGCCAGCAGCCTAGGGACACATTGGGTACTAGCGGAACTTCAATTCCGCACAGATACGCAGTATTTT.

The sample holds a few counts of this clonotype. The chain joins TRBV7-9 to TRBJ2-3; 7 positions agree with TRBD1. CDR3 size: 16 residues. The V gene end was trimmed by 5 bases and the J gene end by 1 base; junction bases not matched to a gene: 9. Looked up from germline, CDR1 is SEHNR and CDR2 is FQNEAQ (reference sequence). The CDR3 coding sequence is TGTGCCAGCAGCCCCCCTTTTGACAGGGGCACAGATACGCAGTATTTT. Its protein is CASSPPFDRGTDTQYF.

The chain couples TRBV14 to TRBJ2-4; D not certain. From germline, CDR1 is SGHDN and CDR2 FVKESK. This CDR3 is 12 amino acids long. Deletions cut 4 bases from V and 6 bases from J, with 7 bases between. The CDR3 bases are TGTGCCAGCAGCCGTTCCCGAAACATTCAGTACTTC. As protein: CASSRSRNIQYF.

The V call is TRBV20-1, the J call TRBJ2-7; D remains unclear. V lost 6 bases, J lost 7 bases, and 10 bases lay in between. CDR1 and CDR2 from the germline V gene are DFQATT and SNEGSKA (reference sequence). This CDR3 has 10 amino acids. The CDR3 bases are TGCAGTGCCTTGTTCTTGGAGCAGTACTTC. It encodes CSALFLEQYF.

This clonotype was seen at least ten times. Its ends do not fully match the called genes, so a read error is possible. This chain connects TRBV5-1 to TRBJ1-2, with D possibly TRBD1 on 6 matching bases. Looked up from germline, CDR1 is SGHRS and CDR2 is YFSETQ. The CDR3 sequence is 14 residues long. CDR3 in amino acids: CASSPTGPNYGYTF. CDR3 coding DNA: TGTGCCAGCAGTCCTACAGGGCCTAACTATGGCTACACCTTC.

The chain joins TRBV24-1 to TRBJ1-5; D not resolved. This CDR3 region has 15 residues. In germline, CDR1 is KGHDR, CDR2 SFDVKD. Between the trimmed V and J ends, which lost 4 bases and 5 bases, there was a span of 14 bases. The CDR3 nucleotides read TGTGCCACCAGTGACCCTGACGCCGAACATCAGCCCCAGCATTTT. Its translation is CATSDPDAEHQPQHF.

The chain is built from TRBV2 and TRBJ1-5; no firm D call. The V end lost 2 bases, the J end lost 0 bases, and 11 bases lay between the germline ends. CDR1 SNHLY and CDR2 FYNNEI come from the germline V gene. CDR3 length equals 16 residues. CDR3 nucleotide sequence: TGTGCCAGCAGTGAAACGGTGTACTATAGCAATCAGCCCCAGCATTTT. It specifies CASSETVYYSNQPQHF. Complete variable domain (other parts from reference TRBV2 and TRBJ1-5): EPEVTQTPSHQVTQMGQEVILRCVPISNHLYFYWYRQILGQKVEFLVSFYNNEISEKSEIFDDQFSVERPDGSNFTLKIRSTKLEDSAMYFCASSETVYYSNQPQHFGDGTRLSIL.

There are a few counts of this clonotype. CDR3 in amino acids: CASSLWGAQNGYTF. Written as DNA, the CDR3 is TGTGCCAGCAGCTTATGGGGCGCTCAGAATGGCTACACCTTC. This chain joins TRBV7-6 and TRBJ1-2; D perhaps matches TRBD1 (5 bases). Trimming stripped 2 bases from V and 6 bases from J, with 13 bases between. The CDR3 spans 14 residues. Germline CDR1 SGHVS, CDR2 FNYEAQ.

The V and J genes are TRBV9 and TRBJ2-2; 13 bases line up with TRBD2. V was clipped by 3 bases and J by 3 bases; unmatched bases: 8. There are 18 residues in the CDR3. Germline V CDR1 and CDR2: SGDLS, YYNGEE. The CDR3 DNA follows: TGTGCCAGCAGCGCTGGACTAGCGGGAGTCTTGTACACCGGGGAGCTGTTTTTT. This encodes CASSAGLAGVLYTGELFF.

This clonotype was picked up a small number of times. This sequence joins TRBV7-2 and TRBJ2-5; TRBD2 matches 9 bases. With V trimmed by 1 base and J by 1 base, 4 bases remained unmatched. This CDR3 region has 16 residues. CDR1 is SGHTA, CDR2 FQGNSA, per germline. As DNA, the CDR3 is TGTGCCAGCAGCTTAGTCGGTAGCGGGGGCCAAGAGACCCAGTACTTC. This gives the protein CASSLVGSGGQETQYF.

On this clonotype itself: This sequence may be a read error, since a much larger clone differs from it by one base. The chain carries TRBV12-3 or TRBV12-4 and TRBJ2-3, with D possibly TRBD1 on 6 matching bases. The CDR3 consists of 15 residues. CDR3 sequence (DNA): TGTGCCAGCAGAGGGCCAGGGGTTAGCACAGATGCGCAGTATTTT. Its protein product is CASRGPGVSTDAQYF.

This chain uses TRBV5-6 with TRBJ2-5; D is ambiguous. The V gene's germline CDR1 is SGHDT and CDR2 YYEEEE. The CDR3 sequence is 12 residues long. Deletions cut 2 bases from V and 7 bases from J, with 9 bases between. The CDR3 coding sequence is TGTGCCAGCAGCTTTTCCGGACGGACCCAGTACTTC. It encodes CASSFSGRTQYF. The full variable domain, rest sourced from reference TRBV5-6 and TRBJ2-5, is DAGVTQSPTHLIKTRGQQVTLRCSPKSGHDTVSWYQQALGQGPQFIFQYYEEEERQRGNFPDRFSGHQFPNYSSELNVNALLLGDSALYLCASSFSGRTQYFGPGTRLLVL.

V is TRBV3-1 and J is TRBJ2-7; 7 bases align to TRBD2. The ends lost 3 bases at V and 5 bases at J; junction bases unmatched: 10. Germline values: CDR1 LGHDT, CDR2 YNNKEL (reference sequence). The CDR3 is made up of 15 amino acids. The CDR3 nucleotides read TGTGCCAGCAGCCATAGGCCGGGACTATCCAACGAGCAGTACTTC. Protein product: CASSHRPGLSNEQYF.

This clonotype was seen a few times. The rearrangement links TRBV12-3 or TRBV12-4 to TRBJ1-6, with D uncertain. Trimming removed 6 bases at V and 10 bases at J, with 16 bases between. The CDR3 loop spans 14 amino acids. CDR3 loop: CASSRTAVGSPLHF. The DNA of the CDR3 is TGTGCCAGCAGCCGGACTGCCGTGGGGTCACCCCTCCACTTT.

The rearrangement uses TRBV5-1 and TRBJ1-1; 11 bases are shared with TRBD1. The trim removed 4 bases at V and 1 base at J, leaving 6 bases unmatched. CDR3 length equals 16 residues. CDR1 is SGHRS, CDR2 YFSETQ, per germline. The DNA of the CDR3 is TGCGCCAGCAGCGGCCGGACAGGGGGCCCGAACACTGAAGCTTTCTTT. Encoded protein: CASSGRTGGPNTEAFF.

This clonotype has a handful of counts. The J gene is TRBJ2-1, the V gene TRBV20-1; D not certain. Germline V CDR1 and CDR2: DFQATT, SNEGSKA (reference sequence). The CDR3 covers 15 residues. Trimming left V 2 bases short and J 1 base short, with 12 bases between. Written as DNA, the CDR3 is TGCAGTGCTAGAAACTCGGTAGTATCCTACAATGAGCAGTTCTTC. Its translation is CSARNSVVSYNEQFF.